This T cell receptor beta chain appears in the sequencing data of a study of T cell repertoires in cytomegalovirus infection. Looking at the study overall: Evidence of both CMV infection and a matching HLA type came from public TCR beta signatures.

Study-level results: Dominating the ex vivo response were HLA-C-restricted CMV-specific TCR beta clonotypes. Based on cumulative public TCR beta family frequency, carriers of CMV plus the relevant HLA were identified.

Note on this clonotype: The antigen is unknown.

TCRdb called the reads again in MiXCR, with one record for every CDR3 protein. The sample has around 230,000 distinct CDR3 sequences; under 8.5% are singletons. CDR1 GTSNPN and CDR2 SVGIG come from the germline V gene (reference sequence). V was shortened by 4 bases and J by 4 bases, with 14 bases between the two germline ends. The CDR3 length is 13 residues. Sequenced input: PBMCs. The receptor was derived from a human donor in good health (CMV status not recorded). Some clones in this sample may be carry-over from other donors' samples. V usage is TRBV30 and J usage is TRBJ2-7; TRBD2 is a possible D gene (5 bases). The CDR3 protein is CAWTPNSGYEQYF. The DNA for the CDR3 is TGTGCCTGGACCCCGAATTCGGGGTACGAGCAGTACTTC.